This TCR beta chain was obtained from a study of blood T cell repertoires in COVID-19 (dated by TCRdb to the early 2020s). As for the study more broadly: Collaborator samples came from the United States, Italy and Spain and covered acute and convalescent phases of COVID-19. The prospective study material was composed of cDNA or gDNA derived from T cells, B-cell-depleted T cells, or PBMCs. Subjects who had been exposed to COVID-19, were actively infected with it, or had recovered from it provided the deeply sampled blood TCRbeta repertoires that made up the dataset. The repertoires were released in a freely available public database intended as a resource for research on the immune response to SARS-CoV-2. The samples were drawn from the first 160 participants of the ongoing ImmuneRACE study and from roughly 1,300 subjects provided by 6 global collaborators. Sample metadata almost always included a de-identified subject ID, COVID-19 status, age in years and sex. Where available, HLA class I and class II types were obtained from metadata supplied by the sample provider rather than from assay-based typing. The investigation overall reported the following: Clinical and demographic metadata were provided uncurated, with the amount varying by source and participant.

Participants in the prospective study were enrolled through a virtual design, were aged roughly 18 to 95 years, and lived in roughly 26 United States geographic areas. To assign participants to cohorts, the prospective study relied on clinical history that participants themselves reported in a screening survey and a study questionnaire. ImmuneRACE Cohort 3 recovered participants were defined by two consecutive negative NP/OP PCR tests, healthcare professional clearance, or symptom resolution. Mobile phlebotomists in the prospective study collected whole blood, serum and a nasopharyngeal or oropharyngeal swab from every participant. Additional blood draws and questionnaires over a 2-month period could optionally be provided by prospective study participants. Before DNA extraction, blood samples from the prospective study were shipped at room temperature or frozen. The immunoSEQ Assay, a bias-controlled multiplex PCR, was used to amplify TCRbeta CDR3 regions from genomic DNA. The authors' analysis ran thus. The number of nucleated cells in each sample was estimated from the amplification of reference gene primers within the assay. To quantify the absolute abundance of each unique TCRbeta CDR3 rearrangement, sequence reads were collapsed and filtered. For each sample, productive Simpson clonality was calculated as the square root of Simpson's diversity index over productive rearrangements. TCRdb mirrors the immuneACCESS table, restricted to in-frame sequences. Some clones are absent from its copies; in checked studies, under half trace to an unresolved V gene, and the reason for the others is unknown. V and J calls and clone size are given by that table; D and trimming were obtained from the DNA. The sample records 250,000 to 350,000 clones, approximately 92% of which are singletons. Jointly, the top ten make up 15% to 20% of the sample.

With respect to this clone: Its antigen has not been determined. No base-level quality is on record; no much larger clone is a single base apart.

The sequenced sample consisted of PBMCs or T cells enriched from blood (not recorded which). The TCR comes from a woman younger than 45 who had recovered from COVID-19.

The CDR3 amino acid sequence is: CASSPGQVFMNTEAFF. In nucleotide form, the sequence is TGTGCCAGCAGCCCGGGACAGGTCTTCATGAACACTGAAGCTTTCTTT. The sequence links TRBV6-2 or TRBV6-3 to TRBJ1-1; 8 bases in the middle match TRBD1. The germline V gene provides CDR1 MNHEY and CDR2 SVGEGT. Trimming takes 6 bases off V and 0 bases off J; junction bases not matched to a gene: 9. The CDR3, cysteine through phenylalanine, is 16 amino acids long. The only DNA kept is the CDR3, 48 bases in frame from the first base.